Detailed here is one TCR beta chain. Its antigen remains unknown. The data were obtained in a study of T cell repertoires in cytomegalovirus infection. Study-level information: Indications of both CMV infection and matching HLA type were provided by public TCR beta signatures. Findings and caveats of the study: Public TCR beta family frequency separated CMV-and-HLA carriers, including in an independent cohort. The ex vivo response was dominated by HLA-C-restricted CMV-specific TCR beta clonotypes.

One entry per CDR3 protein, called by TCRdb with MiXCR from the reads. The data show 500,000 to 600,000 distinct CDR3 sequences, 15% to 20% seen once. The origin of this receptor is a human donor in good health (CMV status not recorded). Some clones in this sample may be carry-over from other donors' samples. The sequenced material came from CD8+ T cells from PBMCs.

This CDR3 reads CASSPGGTGYNEQFF. The DNA for the CDR3 is TGTGCCAGCAGCCCGGGGGGGACTGGATACAATGAGCAGTTCTTC. J is TRBJ2-1 and V is TRBV5-4; TRBD2 matches 8 bases. This CDR3 has 15 amino acids. Looked up from germline, CDR1 is SGHNT and CDR2 is YYREEE (reference sequence). J lost 4 bases, V lost 4 bases, and 7 bases had no gene match.